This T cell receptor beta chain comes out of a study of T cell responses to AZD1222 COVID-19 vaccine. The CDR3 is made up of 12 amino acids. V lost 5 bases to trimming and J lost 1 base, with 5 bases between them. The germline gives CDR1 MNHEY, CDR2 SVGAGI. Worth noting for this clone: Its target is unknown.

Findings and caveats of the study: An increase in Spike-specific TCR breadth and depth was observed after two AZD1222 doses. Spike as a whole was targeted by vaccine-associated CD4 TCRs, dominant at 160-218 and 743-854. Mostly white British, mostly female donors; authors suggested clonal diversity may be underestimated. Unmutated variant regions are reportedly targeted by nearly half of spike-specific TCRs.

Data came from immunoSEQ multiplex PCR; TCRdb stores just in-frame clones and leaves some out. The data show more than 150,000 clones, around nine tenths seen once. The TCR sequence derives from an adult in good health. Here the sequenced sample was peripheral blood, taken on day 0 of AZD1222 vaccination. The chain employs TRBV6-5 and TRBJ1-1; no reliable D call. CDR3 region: CASSPGNTEAFF. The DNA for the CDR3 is TGTGCCAGCAGTCCGGGGAACACTGAAGCTTTCTTT.